This T cell receptor (beta chain) was found in a study of blood T cell repertoires in COVID-19. Study-level background: Sources were T cells, B-cell-depleted T cells, or PBMCs; the material itself was cDNA or gDNA.

The germline V gene encodes CDR1 SGHAT and CDR2 FQNNGV. The CDR3 is 16 residues long. V lost 5 bases to trimming and J lost 7 bases, with 21 bases between them. Sequencing used immunoSEQ multiplex PCR; TCRdb keeps in-frame clones, though not all of them. The data contain about 140,000 clones, nearly 90% of them singletons. Sequences were obtained from peripheral blood. The receptor comes from a man in his sixties or seventies with acute or convalescent COVID-19. The genes are TRBV11-2 and TRBJ2-1, with a possible D match to TRBD2 (6 bases). CDR3 protein: CASSPWGSGRENEQFF. The CDR3 coding sequence is TGTGCCAGCAGCCCCTGGGGTTCGGGCCGGGAGAATGAGCAGTTCTTC. The whole variable domain, filled in from reference TRBV11-2 and TRBJ2-1, reads EAGVAQSPRYKIIEKRQSVAFWCNPISGHATLYWYQQILGQGPKLLIQFQNNGVVDDSQLPKDRFSAERLKGVDSTLKIQPAKLEDSAVYLCASSPWGSGRENEQFFGPGTRLTVL.